These 19 T cell receptor beta chains share one sample of origin, sequenced in a study of blood T cell repertoires in COVID-19. TCRdb keeps only in-frame clones here, not all; method: immunoSEQ multiplex PCR. The sample has about 200,000 clones; roughly nine tenths are singletons. The specimen was peripheral blood. These receptors were obtained from a man in his sixties who had recovered from COVID-19.

This clone was seen only a few times. V and J are TRBV27 and TRBJ2-7; D is unresolved. The CDR3 runs 14 residues. The ends were cut back, 2 bases at V and 0 bases at J, with 8 bases in the middle. Germline CDR1 MNHEY, CDR2 SMNVEV (reference sequence). The CDR3 DNA is TGTGCCAGCAGTTTAGTTTCCAGCTCCTACGAGCAGTACTTC. It yields the protein CASSLVSSSYEQYF.

V and J are TRBV7-2 and TRBJ1-2, with 9 positions matching TRBD1. The germline CDR1 and CDR2 sequences are SGHTA and FQGNSA. This CDR3 is 14 amino acids long. With 5 bases clipped from V and 3 bases from J, the junction kept 4 bases outside the gene matches. For the CDR3, the DNA is TGTGCCAGCAGCCCGAGGACAGGGGACTATGGCTACACCTTC. Residues: CASSPRTGDYGYTF.

The V gene is TRBV10-3, the J gene TRBJ2-7, with 11 bases aligning to TRBD1. V lost 4 bases and J lost 2; bases outside the gene matches: 4. The CDR3 runs to 15 residues. The V gene's germline CDR1 is ENHRY and CDR2 SYGVKD. The CDR3 DNA reads as TGTGCCATCAGTGCCCGGGACAGGGGGGCCTACGAGCAGTACTTC. It specifies CAISARDRGAYEQYF.

The rearrangement uses TRBV5-1 and TRBJ1-1; D unclear. CDR1 is SGHRS, CDR2 YFSETQ, per germline. V lost 2 bases and J lost 11, with 19 bases in between. The CDR3 consists of 14 residues. CDR3 amino acids: CASSLESTQPGAFF. Here the CDR3 DNA reads TGCGCCAGCAGCTTAGAATCCACACAACCGGGGGCTTTCTTT. Variable domain in full (rest from reference TRBV5-1 and TRBJ1-1): KAGVTQTPRYLIKTRGQQVTLSCSPISGHRSVSWYQQTPGQGLQFLFEYFSETQRNKGNFPGRFSGRQFSNSRSEMNVSTLELGDSALYLCASSLESTQPGAFFGQGTRLTVV.

V usage is TRBV24-1 and J usage is TRBJ2-2; D unresolved. Germline CDR1 is KGHDR and CDR2 is SFDVKD. The ends were cut back, 2 bases at V and 0 bases at J, with 9 bases in the middle. This CDR3 has 16 residues. CDR3 sequence (DNA): TGTGCCACCAGTGATTCCCGGAGCGCGAACACCGGGGAGCTGTTTTTT. It translates to CATSDSRSANTGELFF.

This chain connects TRBV5-8 to TRBJ2-2, with 9 positions matching TRBD1. The ends lost 2 bases at V and 7 bases at J; junction bases unmatched: 6. The germline CDR1 and CDR2 sequences are SGHTS and YDEGEE. CDR3 length: 15 residues. The DNA for the CDR3 is TGTGCCAGCAGCTTTCCTACAGGGGGCATCGGGGAGCTGTTTTTT. Protein: CASSFPTGGIGELFF.

This clone was recorded only once. The rearrangement links TRBV19 to TRBJ1-5; a possible D gene is TRBD1 (5 bases). V was trimmed by 3 bases and J by 5 bases, leaving 8 bases between them. The germline CDR1 and CDR2 sequences are LNHDA and SQIVND (reference sequence). This CDR3 has 13 amino acids. As DNA, the CDR3 is TGTGCCAGTAGTATCAGGGAACATCAGCCCCAGCATTTT. Its protein product is CASSIREHQPQHF.

This chain links TRBV10-3 with TRBJ2-1, with 9 nucleotides matching TRBD2. The CDR3 runs to 17 residues. Germline loops: CDR1 ENHRY, CDR2 SYGVKD. With V trimmed by 6 bases and J by 1 base, 10 bases remained unmatched. The chain's CDR3 is CAIRAVGGRGSYNEQFF. CDR3 sequence (DNA): TGTGCCATCAGGGCCGTGGGCGGGAGGGGGTCCTACAATGAGCAGTTCTTC.

The CDR3 DNA reads as TGTGCCACTAATGGGGGGCGGGGGCCTAGTGTTCAGTTCTTC. Its translation is CATNGGRGPSVQFF. The V call is TRBV19, the J call TRBJ2-1; a possible D gene is TRBD2 (7 bases). The germline CDR1 and CDR2 sequences are LNHDA and SQIVND (reference sequence). V shed 10 bases and J shed 13 bases, with 26 bases lying between them. CDR3 length equals 14 residues.

V usage is TRBV15 and J usage is TRBJ2-7; 8 nucleotides align to TRBD2. The CDR3 is 16 residues long. V was clipped by 2 bases and J by 6 bases; unmatched bases: 12. Per germline, CDR1 LNHNV and CDR2 YYDKDF (reference sequence). CDR3 protein: CATSRTPIGGGREQYF. DNA of the CDR3: TGTGCCACCAGCAGAACCCCGATTGGCGGGGGGCGCGAGCAGTACTTC.

The chain employs TRBV25-1 and TRBJ1-2; D is undetermined. CDR1 MGHDK and CDR2 SYGVNS come from the germline V gene. V was pared by 4 bases and J by 5 bases, with 11 bases between. The CDR3 totals 13 residues. The CDR3 sequence: CASSGEQNYGYTF. As DNA, the CDR3 is TGTGCCAGCAGTGGAGAACAGAATTATGGCTACACCTTC.

This sequence joins TRBV7-2 and TRBJ2-2; 11 bases map to TRBD2. Germline CDR1 reads SGHTA; CDR2 reads FQGNSA. J gave up 7 bases and V 1 base, and 2 bases lay outside the gene matches. The CDR3 spans 15 residues. CDR3 loop: CASSLVAGGVGELFF. DNA of the CDR3: TGTGCCAGCAGCTTAGTAGCGGGAGGGGTCGGGGAGCTGTTTTTT.

J is TRBJ1-5 and V is TRBV19; D might be TRBD1 (6 bases). The CDR3 spans 14 residues. V shed 6 bases and J shed 7 bases, with 16 bases lying between them. CDR1 and CDR2 from the germline V gene are LNHDA and SQIVND (reference sequence). The CDR3 loop reads CASSFRGTGQPQHF. The CDR3 DNA sequence: TGTGCCAGTAGCTTCAGGGGTACAGGGCAGCCCCAGCATTTT.

About this clone: A much larger clonotype is one base distant, so this may be a read error. At the DNA level, this CDR3 is encoded by other sequences in the same sample as well. This chain connects TRBV19 to TRBJ2-1; 13 nucleotides line up with TRBD2. The CDR3 loop spans 15 amino acids. Per germline, CDR1 LNHDA and CDR2 SQIVND (reference sequence). The DNA for the CDR3 is TGTGCCAGCGGGACTAGCGGGACCCTCTACAATGAGCAATTCTTC. Protein sequence: CASGTSGTLYNEQFF.

This clone was observed a single time. The chain recombines TRBV28 with TRBJ2-7; D possibly corresponds to TRBD2 (6 bases). CDR3 length: 15 residues. V was trimmed by 0 bases and J by 5 bases, leaving 14 bases between them. The germline V gene encodes CDR1 MDHEN and CDR2 SYDVKM. The CDR3 sequence: CASSLWEGRRNEQYF. The CDR3 DNA sequence: TGTGCCAGCAGTTTATGGGAGGGGCGCAGGAACGAGCAGTACTTC.

The gene calls are TRBV10-3 and TRBJ1-5, with no clear D. Between the trimmed V and J ends, which lost 4 bases and 0 bases, there was a span of 7 bases. The CDR3 is made up of 14 amino acids. The V gene's germline CDR1 is ENHRY and CDR2 SYGVKD. The CDR3 sequence: CAISAEYSNQPQHF. The CDR3 coding sequence is TGTGCCATCAGTGCAGAATATAGCAATCAGCCCCAGCATTTT.

The rearrangement links TRBV5-1 to TRBJ1-4; TRBD1 might be the D (5 bases). Trimming stripped 8 bases from V and 8 bases from J, with 16 bases between. Germline CDR1 SGHRS, CDR2 YFSETQ. CDR3 length: 13 amino acids. Here the CDR3 DNA reads TGCGCCAGTTCAATCGGGGGAAGCGAAAAACTGTTTTTT. Translation: CASSIGGSEKLFF.

In nucleotides, the CDR3 is TGTGCCAGCAGCGTCCAGGTGAACACTGAAGCTTTCTTT. Translating gives CASSVQVNTEAFF. The chain has TRBV9 and TRBJ1-1; D gene unclear. Trimming cost V 2 bases and J 0 bases, with 5 bases left between them. This CDR3 comprises 13 residues. The germline V gene has CDR1 SGDLS and CDR2 YYNGEE.

CDR3 nucleotides: TGTGCCAGCAGTAGTGGCGGCGGCTACACCTTC. This codes for CASSSGGGYTF. The chain employs TRBV27 and TRBJ1-2, with D unresolved. The CDR3 is 11 amino acids. Germline values: CDR1 MNHEY, CDR2 SMNVEV (reference sequence). Trimming cost V 5 bases and J 8 bases, with 9 bases left between them.